Listed here is a single T cell receptor (beta chain). Its cognate antigen is unknown. These data are taken from a study of T cell responses to AZD1222 COVID-19 vaccine. In the study overall: Second-dose schedules of about 4 or about 12 weeks were combined. Findings of the study overall: Nearly half of unique spike-specific TCRs reportedly avoided B.1.351 and B.1.1.7 mutated regions.

This CDR3 region has 15 residues. Between the trimmed V and J ends, which lost 4 bases and 0 bases, there was a span of 11 bases. Germline CDR1 and CDR2: LGHNA and YNFKEQ. Here immunoSEQ multiplex PCR was the method, and the copy in TCRdb shows in-frame clones only, minus some. In the table there are 150,000 to 200,000 clones, 80% to 95% of which are singletons. Material: peripheral blood, obtained on day 0 of AZD1222 vaccination. The chain is built from TRBV4-2 and TRBJ2-3; no definite D call. This TCR came from an adult in good health. The CDR3 DNA reads as TGTGCCAGCAGCCGGGTCGTAGGGAGCACAGATACGCAGTATTTT. Amino acids: CASSRVVGSTDTQYF.